The 24 T cell receptor beta chains below were found in one sample sequenced in a study of T cell clusters in autoimmune cytopenias. TRB was amplified by touch-down multiplex PCR, primer pools A and B combined. TCRdb re-analyzed the multiplex PCR reads; it lists each CDR3 protein once, without DNA. Its table records some 4,800 distinct CDR3 sequences. TRB amplification used around 270 ng of peripheral blood genomic DNA. The sequenced sample consisted of peripheral blood. All receptors derive from a human donor with an autoimmune cytopenia or autoimmune hepatitis (not recorded which).

The chain recombines TRBV11-2 with TRBJ1-3. The CDR3 has 12 residues. CDR1 and CDR2 (germline): SGHAT, FQNNGV. The CDR3 here is CASSSNQNTIYF.

The CDR3 spells CATSSPNGTDTQYF. This chain joins TRBV15 and TRBJ2-3. The CDR3 extends over 14 amino acids. CDR1 and CDR2 from the germline V gene are LNHNV and YYDKDF (reference sequence).

The chain employs TRBV6-2 or TRBV6-3 and TRBJ1-1; TCRdb outputs TRBD1, but without DNA this stays unchecked. The germline V gene has CDR1 MNHEY and CDR2 SVGEGT. The CDR3 covers 14 residues. This chain's CDR3 is CASTPLTRVTEAFF.

The rearrangement joins TRBV10-3 to TRBJ2-7; TCRdb selects TRBD2, and the lack of DNA leaves this call unchecked. Germline CDR1 reads ENHRY; CDR2 reads SYGVKD. CDR3 length: 18 residues. Here the CDR3 reads CAISELGDSGGPGYEQYF.

This clonotype is identified as medium-sized from frequency. V and J are TRBV12-3 or TRBV12-4 and TRBJ1-5. The CDR3 is 12 amino acids. Here the CDR3 reads CASSQTNQPQHF.

This CDR3 is CASSQAGTGTGELFF. V usage is TRBV4-1 and J usage is TRBJ2-2; absent DNA, TCRdb's TRBD1 call cannot be checked. CDR1 is MGHRA and CDR2 is YSYEKL in the germline V gene. The length of the CDR3 is 15 residues.

The rearrangement uses TRBV12-3 or TRBV12-4 and TRBJ2-5; the TCRdb D gene call, TRBD1, has no DNA to confirm it. The CDR3 runs 14 residues. The CDR3 region is CASSLGDSQETQYF.

This clonotype is classed as medium-sized by frequency. The chain combines TRBV29-1 with TRBJ2-1; TCRdb calls TRBD1, which cannot be checked without DNA. CDR3 length: 16 amino acids. Germline V lookup: CDR1 SQVTM, CDR2 ANQGSEA. The CDR3 region is CSAPQPQGSSYNEQFF.

The rearrangement joins TRBV29-1 to TRBJ2-3; the TCRdb call, TRBD2, lacks DNA for checking. In germline, CDR1 is SQVTM, CDR2 ANQGSEA. CDR3 length equals 15 residues. CDR3 region: CSVGGLAGPPDTQYF.

Judged by frequency, this clonotype is medium-sized. The CDR3 loop reads CASSIGGEQYF. The V gene is TRBV19, the J gene TRBJ2-7. CDR1 is LNHDA and CDR2 is SQIVND in the germline V gene (reference sequence). This CDR3 has 11 residues.

The gene calls are TRBV19 and TRBJ2-3; the D call from TCRdb, TRBD2, cannot be confirmed without DNA. This CDR3 contains 17 residues. Germline V gene lookup returns CDR1 LNHDA and CDR2 SQIVND (reference sequence). The CDR3 spells CASSLGEAGGPTDTQYF.

This clonotype shows up as medium-sized by frequency. The chain recombines TRBV19 with TRBJ2-7. The length of the CDR3 is 11 residues. Germline CDR1 reads LNHDA; CDR2 reads SQIVND (reference sequence). CDR3 residues: CASSTYGEQYF.

V gene TRBV5-6 combines with J gene TRBJ1-5; TCRdb returns TRBD1, unconfirmable since there is no DNA. The CDR3 contains 14 residues. Germline-derived CDR1 and CDR2 are SGHDT and YYEEEE. The CDR3 is CASSTQGNNQPQHF. Variable domain in full (rest from reference TRBV5-6 and TRBJ1-5): DAGVTQSPTHLIKTRGQQVTLRCSPKSGHDTVSWYQQALGQGPQFIFQYYEEEERQRGNFPDRFSGHQFPNYSSELNVNALLLGDSALYLCASSTQGNNQPQHFGDGTRLSIL.

By frequency, this clonotype is medium-sized (0.01 to 0.1%). The CDR3 region is CSALSTTDTQYF. The chain couples TRBV20-1 to TRBJ2-3. CDR1 and CDR2 (germline): DFQATT, SNEGSKA (reference sequence). This CDR3 comprises 12 residues.

This clonotype is deemed medium-sized by its frequency. The chain is built from TRBV6-2 or TRBV6-3 and TRBJ2-3; lacking DNA, the TRBD1 call made by TCRdb goes unchecked. Germline lookup yields CDR1 MNHEY and CDR2 SVGEGT. CDR3 size: 16 residues. The CDR3 loop is CASSYSGTGSTDTQYF.

This clonotype registers medium-sized by frequency. This rearrangement joins TRBV14 to TRBJ2-1; the TRBD2 assignment by TCRdb is unverifiable without DNA. Germline V CDR1 and CDR2: SGHDN, FVKESK. The CDR3 is 17 amino acids. CDR3: CASSRQTSGGAVPEQFF.

This clonotype is deemed medium-sized by its frequency. The chain links TRBV13 to TRBJ1-6; the D call of TRBD1 rests on TCRdb alone, since no DNA is present to check it. CDR1 and CDR2 (germline): PRHDT, FYEKMQ (reference sequence). This CDR3 region has 15 residues. This CDR3 is CASSLGDIYNSPLHF.

The chain links TRBV18 to TRBJ1-5; the D call from TCRdb, TRBD1, cannot be confirmed without DNA. The CDR3 totals 15 residues. Germline V gives CDR1 KGHSH, CDR2 LQKENI. This CDR3 is CASSPGHNSNQPQHF.

V gene TRBV18 combines with J gene TRBJ1-2; the TCRdb D gene call, TRBD1, has no DNA to confirm it. CDR1 is KGHSH, CDR2 LQKENI, per germline. This CDR3 region has 13 residues. The CDR3 here is CASSPWGQGGYTF.

Judged by frequency, this clonotype is medium-sized (0.01 to 0.1%). V is TRBV11-1 and J is TRBJ2-1; TCRdb reports TRBD2, a call that lacks DNA to check it against. The CDR3 extends over 14 amino acids. Germline V gives CDR1 SGHAT, CDR2 FQDESV (reference sequence). This chain's CDR3 is CASSRDFSYNEQFF. Filled out from reference TRBV11-1 and TRBJ2-1, the complete variable domain reads EAEVAQSPRYKITEKSQAVAFWCDPISGHATLYWYRQILGQGPELLVQFQDESVVDDSQLPKDRFSAERLKGVDSTLKIQPAELGDSAMYLCASSRDFSYNEQFFGPGTRLTVL.

This clonotype is medium-sized by frequency. The rearrangement joins TRBV19 to TRBJ2-1; no DNA is available, so the TRBD1 call from TCRdb remains unchecked. The CDR3 is 16 residues long. Looked up from germline, CDR1 is LNHDA and CDR2 is SQIVND (reference sequence). CDR3: CASSDRDEAMEPEQFF.

The chain uses TRBV9 and TRBJ1-4; TCRdb's D gene call, TRBD1, goes unchecked for lack of DNA. Germline CDR1 reads SGDLS; CDR2 reads YYNGEE. The CDR3 is made up of 15 amino acids. This CDR3 reads CASSVEGQGGEKLFF.

This chain links TRBV7-2 with TRBJ1-2; TCRdb's D gene call, TRBD1, goes unchecked for lack of DNA. Germline V gene data show CDR1 as SGHTA and CDR2 as FQGNSA. The CDR3 contains 15 residues. CDR3 sequence reads: CASSIGTGAPYGYTF.

The gene calls are TRBV14 and TRBJ2-3. CDR3 length: 16 residues. Germline assignment: CDR1 SGHDN and CDR2 FVKESK. CDR3 sequence: CASSPTLFSSTDTQYF.